The present entry profiles one TCR beta chain with its context. It lacks a known antigen. Base qualities were left out, and no much larger clone turns up one base away. Genomic DNA served as template for TCR beta VDJ combination and CDR3 sequence profiling. An Illumina HiSeq 2000 was the platform used for TCR repertoire sequencing. On the study's bioinformatics: TRBV/TRBJ rearrangement plots, CDR3 size and DJ length profiles, and Simpson's diversity index were used to assess repertoires. The most abundant DNA sequence in the deep sequencing data was defined as the immunodominant clone. CDR3 amino acid sequences were screened for sharing across subjects and compared with published repertoires and the VDJdb database. Starting from the raw public reads, TCRdb applied fastp trimming at Q25, assembled clones with MiXCR and retained in-frame beta chains. For every CDR3 protein sequence, its rows merge into one entry that carries the most common genes and DNA. TCRdb, rather than the study authors, made the V and J calls. The sample data list about 400,000 distinct CDR3 sequences, and 65% to 75% of these were observed just once. The ten most abundant clones make up 3% to 5% of the sample.

These data belong to a study of CD8+CD57+ T cells in acquired aplastic anemia (dated by TCRdb to the late 2010s). As for the study more broadly: A mean of about 3.2 ug of DNA, ranging from roughly 0.19 to 30 ug, was extracted from sorted CD4+ and CD8+ cells. An average of approximately 10 million reads for CD4+ cells and under 12 million reads for CD8+ cells was obtained from healthy donor samples. Study-level results and caveats: Patients and healthy controls showed no significant difference in CD8+ Simpson's diversity (P=0.060). Twenty-nine CD8+ CDR3 sequences were found in both patients and controls but appeared to be highly expressed in patients and within the immunodominant clones of the patients.

From the germline V gene, CDR1 is SNHLY and CDR2 is FYNNEI. Trimming removed 6 bases from V and 8 bases from J, leaving 16 bases between the germline ends. The CDR3 starts with the cysteine, ends with the phenylalanine, and has 13 residues. The only DNA kept is the CDR3, 39 bases in frame from the first base. In this study, sorted CD4+ and CD8+ T cells from the blood of healthy subjects and of severe aplastic anemia patients had their TCR repertoires deep-sequenced. Ficoll-Paque density gradient centrifugation was used to isolate peripheral blood mononuclear cells. CD4+ and CD8+ T cells were sorted by FACS or magnetic beads before DNA extraction.

The TCR was taken from a human donor in good health, serving as a control. The chain was built from TRBV2 and TRBJ2-5, with an unclear D gene assignment. What was sequenced was sorted CD4+, CD8+, or CD8+CD57+ T cells (not recorded which) from PBMCs. The bases read TGTGCCAGCAGCAAGACCCCTGAAAGAACCCAGTACTTC. This encodes CASSKTPERTQYF.